This entry concerns a single T cell receptor beta chain. This receptor's antigen is unknown. No base quality information exists; no much larger clone differs at one position. TCR beta CDR3 regions were amplified from genomic DNA using the immunoSEQ hsTCRB kit. High-throughput TRB CDR3 sequencing was performed on an Illumina HiSeq system. The authors processed their data as follows. The immunoSEQ software was used to analyze sequencing reads, and nonproductive sequences containing premature stops or frame-shifts were excluded. Clonality of the repertoire was calculated as one minus Shannon entropy normalized by log2 of the number of unique productive sequences. TCRdb's version of the immuneACCESS table is confined to in-frame rearrangements and falls short of the full clone set. An unresolved V gene accounts for under half of the shortfall where checked; the remainder is of unknown origin. The D gene and trimming were derived from the DNA, and the V and J assignments and clone size from that table. This sample holds 97,000 or so clones; 90% to 95% were observed only once. 3.1% of the sample goes to the ten largest clones.

The data belong to a study of T cells in pancreatic ductal adenocarcinoma (TCRdb year 2017). Concerning the study at large: Surgically resected pancreatic ductal adenocarcinoma specimens were analyzed for the quantity, spatial distribution, and characteristics of both suppressive cells and tumor-infiltrating CD8+ T cells, an effort aimed at clarifying the adaptive T-cell response occurring naturally. Beyond this particular receptor, the publication reports: Comparisons of clonality between tumor and blood may be biased toward lower diversity because tumors are enriched in CD45RO+ effector T cells rather than naive T cells. Since most pancreatic cancer patients present with inoperable disease, the resected cohort was skewed toward the minority of patients who had early-stage disease. More total productive templates and around 8.1-fold more unique clonotypes were found in blood samples than in tumor samples. T-cell clonality did not differ significantly between tumor and blood, with mean clonality roughly 0.11 in tumors and less than 0.08 in blood.

According to the germline V gene, CDR1 reads SGDLS and CDR2 reads YYNGEE. The CDR3 spans 13 residues, from the cysteine through the phenylalanine. Only the CDR3 DNA stays, 39 bases, in frame from base 1. V has 2 bases trimmed and J has 3 bases trimmed; junction bases matching no gene number 1. The selected pancreatic ductal adenocarcinoma patients had received surgery without neoadjuvant therapy. Peripheral blood was collected in heparin tubes, from which PBMCs were isolated by histopaque density gradient and cryopreserved in around 10% DMSO. Using the DNeasy Blood and Tissue Kit with Proteinase K and RNase treatment, genomic DNA was extracted from 6 or 7 PBMC and fewer than ten flash-frozen tumor specimens.

Sequencing was performed on PBMCs. The sequence links TRBV9 to TRBJ2-7, with 8 bases aligning to TRBD2. The receptor was isolated from a human donor with pancreatic ductal adenocarcinoma. The sequenced DNA: TGTGCCAGCAGCGTCAGCGGGGGCTACGAGCAGTACTTC. This codes for CASSVSGGYEQYF.